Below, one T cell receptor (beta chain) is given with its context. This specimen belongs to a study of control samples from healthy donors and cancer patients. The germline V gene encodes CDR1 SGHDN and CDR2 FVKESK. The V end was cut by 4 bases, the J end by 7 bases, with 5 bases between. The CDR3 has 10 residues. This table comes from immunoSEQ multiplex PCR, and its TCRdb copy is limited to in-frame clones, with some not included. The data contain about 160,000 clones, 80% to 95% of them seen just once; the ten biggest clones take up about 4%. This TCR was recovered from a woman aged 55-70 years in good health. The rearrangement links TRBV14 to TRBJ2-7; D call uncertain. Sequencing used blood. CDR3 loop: CASSPGEQYF. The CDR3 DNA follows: TGTGCCAGCAGCCCGGGTGAGCAGTACTTC.